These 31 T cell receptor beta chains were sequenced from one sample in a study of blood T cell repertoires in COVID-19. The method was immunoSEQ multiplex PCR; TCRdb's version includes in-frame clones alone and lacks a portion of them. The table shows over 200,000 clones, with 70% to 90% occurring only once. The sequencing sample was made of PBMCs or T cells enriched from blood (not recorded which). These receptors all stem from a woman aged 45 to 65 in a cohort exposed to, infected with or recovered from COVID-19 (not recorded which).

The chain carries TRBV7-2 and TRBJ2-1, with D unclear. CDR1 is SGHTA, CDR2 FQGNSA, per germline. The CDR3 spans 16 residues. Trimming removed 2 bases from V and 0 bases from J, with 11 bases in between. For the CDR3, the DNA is TGTGCCAGCAGCTTAATCCCCCTCAGCTCCTACAATGAGCAGTTCTTC. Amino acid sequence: CASSLIPLSSYNEQFF.

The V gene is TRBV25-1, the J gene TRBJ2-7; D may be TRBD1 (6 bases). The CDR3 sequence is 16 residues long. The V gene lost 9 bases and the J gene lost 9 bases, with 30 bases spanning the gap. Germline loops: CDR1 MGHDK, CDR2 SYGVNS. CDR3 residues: CASPLFHPRGGSTQYF. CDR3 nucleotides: TGTGCCAGTCCCCTATTCCACCCCCGTGGGGGCAGCACGCAGTACTTC.

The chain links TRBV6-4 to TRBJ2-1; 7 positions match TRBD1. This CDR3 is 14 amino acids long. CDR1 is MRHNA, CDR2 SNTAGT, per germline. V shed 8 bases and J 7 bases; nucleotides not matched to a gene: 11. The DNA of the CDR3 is TGTGCCAGCTCTAAGGACAGGTCTTTGAATGAGCAGTTCTTC. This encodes CASSKDRSLNEQFF.

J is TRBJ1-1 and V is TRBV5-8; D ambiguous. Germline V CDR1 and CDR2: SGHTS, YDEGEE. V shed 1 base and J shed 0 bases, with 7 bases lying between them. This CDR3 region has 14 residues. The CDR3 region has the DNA TGTGCCAGCAGCTTGAAATACATGAACACTGAAGCTTTCTTT. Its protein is CASSLKYMNTEAFF.

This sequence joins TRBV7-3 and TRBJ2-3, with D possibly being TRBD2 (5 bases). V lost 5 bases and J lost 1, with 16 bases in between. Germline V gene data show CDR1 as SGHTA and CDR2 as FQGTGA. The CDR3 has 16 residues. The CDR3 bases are TGTGCCAGCAGCGGTGGTGCGGGCTCTGGCACAGATACGCAGTATTTT. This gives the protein CASSGGAGSGTDTQYF. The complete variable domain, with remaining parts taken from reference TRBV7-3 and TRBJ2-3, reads GAGVSQTPSNKVTEKGKYVELRCDPISGHTALYWYRQSLGQGPEFLIYFQGTGAADDSGLPNDRFFAVRPEGSVSTLKIQRTERGDSAVYLCASSGGAGSGTDTQYFGPGTRLTVL.

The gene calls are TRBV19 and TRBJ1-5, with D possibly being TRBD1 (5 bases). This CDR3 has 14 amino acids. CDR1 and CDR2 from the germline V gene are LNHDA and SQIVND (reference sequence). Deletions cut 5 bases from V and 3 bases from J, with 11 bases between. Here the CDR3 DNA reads TGTGCCAGTAGTGACAGCGGGCACAATCAGCCCCAGCATTTT. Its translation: CASSDSGHNQPQHF.

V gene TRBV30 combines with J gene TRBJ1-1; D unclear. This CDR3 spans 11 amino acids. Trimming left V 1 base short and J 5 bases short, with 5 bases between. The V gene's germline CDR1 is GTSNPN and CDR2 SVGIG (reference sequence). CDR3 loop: CAWSAETEAFF. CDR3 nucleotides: TGTGCCTGGAGTGCTGAGACTGAAGCTTTCTTT.

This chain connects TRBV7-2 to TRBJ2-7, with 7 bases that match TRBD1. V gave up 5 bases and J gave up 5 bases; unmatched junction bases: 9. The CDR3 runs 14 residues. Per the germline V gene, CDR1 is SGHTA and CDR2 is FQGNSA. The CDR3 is CASSTPDRTDEQYF. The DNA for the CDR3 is TGTGCCAGCAGCACCCCGGACAGGACCGACGAGCAGTACTTC.

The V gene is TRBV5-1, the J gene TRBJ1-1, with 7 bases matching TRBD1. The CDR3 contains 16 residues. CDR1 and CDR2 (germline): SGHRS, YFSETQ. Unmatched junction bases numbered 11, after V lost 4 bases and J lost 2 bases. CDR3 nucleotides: TGCGCCAGCAGCGCCGCCCCGACAGGGCTAAACACTGAAGCTTTCTTT. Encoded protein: CASSAAPTGLNTEAFF.

CDR3 sequence reads: CAHGGVNEKLFF. DNA for the CDR3: TGTGCCCATGGAGGGGTTAATGAAAAACTGTTTTTT. The chain recombines TRBV28 with TRBJ1-4; D is perhaps TRBD1 (5 bases). The germline V and J ends were trimmed by 11 bases and 4 bases, with 11 bases remaining between them. CDR1 and CDR2 from the germline V gene are MDHEN and SYDVKM. This CDR3 spans 12 amino acids. The entire variable domain, with the rest obtained from reference TRBV28 and TRBJ1-4, is as follows: DVKVTQSSRYLVKRTGEKVFLECVQDMDHENMFWYRQDPGLGLRLIYFSYDVKMKEKGDIPEGYSVSREKKERFSLILESASTNQTSMYLCAHGGVNEKLFFGSGTQLSVL.

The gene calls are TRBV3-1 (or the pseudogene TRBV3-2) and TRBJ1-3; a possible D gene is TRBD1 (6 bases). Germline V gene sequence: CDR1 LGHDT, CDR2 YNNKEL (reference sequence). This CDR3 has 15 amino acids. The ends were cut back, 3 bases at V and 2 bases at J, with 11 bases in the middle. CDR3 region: CASSHGGGTGNTIYF. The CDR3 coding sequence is TGTGCCAGCAGCCACGGGGGGGGCACTGGAAACACCATATATTTT.

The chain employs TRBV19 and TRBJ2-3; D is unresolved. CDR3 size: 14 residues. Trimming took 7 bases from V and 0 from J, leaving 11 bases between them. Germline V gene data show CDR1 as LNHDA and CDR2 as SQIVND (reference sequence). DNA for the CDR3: TGTGCCAGTACTCGCGCCCCTAGCACAGATACGCAGTATTTT. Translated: CASTRAPSTDTQYF.

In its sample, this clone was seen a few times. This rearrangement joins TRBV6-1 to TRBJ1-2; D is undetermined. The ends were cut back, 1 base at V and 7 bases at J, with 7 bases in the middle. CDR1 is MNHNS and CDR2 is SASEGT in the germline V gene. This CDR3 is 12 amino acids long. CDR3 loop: CASSEGEGGYTF. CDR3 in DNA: TGTGCCAGCAGTGAAGGAGAGGGTGGCTACACCTTC.

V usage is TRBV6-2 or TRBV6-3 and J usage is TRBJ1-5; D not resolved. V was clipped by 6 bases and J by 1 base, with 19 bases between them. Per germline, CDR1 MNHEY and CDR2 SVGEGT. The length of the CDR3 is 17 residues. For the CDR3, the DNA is TGTGCCAGCAGCCCTCCCGGCGCGGGAACGAGCAATCAGCCCCAGCATTTT. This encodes CASSPPGAGTSNQPQHF.

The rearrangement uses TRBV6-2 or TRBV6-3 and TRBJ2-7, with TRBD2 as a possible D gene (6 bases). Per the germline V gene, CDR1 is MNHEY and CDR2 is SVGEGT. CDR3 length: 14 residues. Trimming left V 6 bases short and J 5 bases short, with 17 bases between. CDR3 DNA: TGTGCCAGCAGCGCCCATTCGGGGGTCAACGAGCAGTACTTC. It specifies CASSAHSGVNEQYF.

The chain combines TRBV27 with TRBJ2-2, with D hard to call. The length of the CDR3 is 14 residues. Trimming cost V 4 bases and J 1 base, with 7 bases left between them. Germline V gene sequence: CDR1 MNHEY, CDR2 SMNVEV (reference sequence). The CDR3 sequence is CASSSSWNTGELFF. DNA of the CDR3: TGTGCCAGCAGTTCTTCTTGGAACACCGGGGAGCTGTTTTTT.

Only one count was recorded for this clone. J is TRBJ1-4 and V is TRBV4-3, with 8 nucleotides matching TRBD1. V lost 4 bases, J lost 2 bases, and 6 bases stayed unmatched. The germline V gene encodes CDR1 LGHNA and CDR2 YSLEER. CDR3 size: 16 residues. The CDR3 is CASSPRQGSTNEKLFF. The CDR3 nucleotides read TGCGCCAGCAGCCCCAGACAGGGGTCCACTAATGAAAAACTGTTTTTT.

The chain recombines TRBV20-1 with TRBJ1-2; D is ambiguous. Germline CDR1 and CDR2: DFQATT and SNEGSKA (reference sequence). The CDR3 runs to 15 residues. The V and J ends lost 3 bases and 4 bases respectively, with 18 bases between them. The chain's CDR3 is CSASPPVGEGYGYTF. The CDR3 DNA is TGCAGTGCTAGTCCGCCGGTGGGCGAAGGCTATGGCTACACCTTC.

The CDR3 DNA reads as TGTGCCAGCAGCTTACAGAACTTTTACGAGCAGTACTTC. As protein: CASSLQNFYEQYF. The chain uses TRBV5-5 and TRBJ2-7, with D hard to call. Germline V gene data show CDR1 as SGHKS and CDR2 as YYEKEE (reference sequence). The CDR3 runs to 13 residues. V was clipped by 2 bases and J by 4 bases, with 10 bases between them.

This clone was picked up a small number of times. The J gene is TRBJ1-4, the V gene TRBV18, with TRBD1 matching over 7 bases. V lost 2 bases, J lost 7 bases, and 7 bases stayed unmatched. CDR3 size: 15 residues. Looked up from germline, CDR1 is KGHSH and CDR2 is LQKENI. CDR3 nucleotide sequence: TGTGCCAGCTCACCAATACAGGGGCGAGGTGAAAAACTGTTTTTT. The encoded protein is CASSPIQGRGEKLFF.

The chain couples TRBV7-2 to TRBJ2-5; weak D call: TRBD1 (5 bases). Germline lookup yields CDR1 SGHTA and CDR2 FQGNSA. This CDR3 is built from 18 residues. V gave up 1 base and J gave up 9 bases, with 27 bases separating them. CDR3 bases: TGTGCCAGCAGCTTAGTCGCCACGCCAGACGGCGGACAAGGTTCCCAGTACTTC. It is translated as CASSLVATPDGGQGSQYF.

The CDR3 DNA sequence: TGTGCCAGCAGGCCTAGCGGGGAGGTTTCCGGGGAGCTGTTTTTT. Protein product: CASRPSGEVSGELFF. This chain uses TRBV3-1 (or the pseudogene TRBV3-2) with TRBJ2-2; 9 bases align to TRBD2. Germline V gives CDR1 LGHDT, CDR2 YNNKEL (reference sequence). The CDR3 has 15 amino acids. With V trimmed by 6 bases and J by 6 bases, 8 bases remained unmatched.

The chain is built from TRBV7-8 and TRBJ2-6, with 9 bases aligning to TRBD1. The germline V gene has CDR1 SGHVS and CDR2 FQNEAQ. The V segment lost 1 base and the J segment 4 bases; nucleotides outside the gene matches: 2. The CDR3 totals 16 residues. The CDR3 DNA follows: TGTGCCAGCAGCTTAGGACAGGGGGTAGGGGCCAACGTCCTGACTTTC. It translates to CASSLGQGVGANVLTF.

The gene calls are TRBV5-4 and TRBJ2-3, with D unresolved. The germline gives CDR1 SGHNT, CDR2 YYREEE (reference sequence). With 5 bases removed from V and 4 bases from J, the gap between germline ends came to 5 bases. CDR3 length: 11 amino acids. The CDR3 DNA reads TGTGCCAGCAGTATCTCAGATACGCAGTATTTT. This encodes CASSISDTQYF.

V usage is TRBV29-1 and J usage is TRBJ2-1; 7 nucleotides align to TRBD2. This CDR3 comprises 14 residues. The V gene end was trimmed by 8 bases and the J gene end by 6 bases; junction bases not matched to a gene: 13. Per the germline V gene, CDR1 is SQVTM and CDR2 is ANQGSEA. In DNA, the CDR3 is TGCAGCTCCCTAAAGGGAGGGGATCCCAATGAGCAGTTCTTC. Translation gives CSSLKGGDPNEQFF.

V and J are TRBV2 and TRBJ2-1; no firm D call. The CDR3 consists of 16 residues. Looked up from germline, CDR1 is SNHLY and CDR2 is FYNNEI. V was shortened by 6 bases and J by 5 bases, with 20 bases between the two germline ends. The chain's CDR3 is CASSVVTNHLDNEQFF. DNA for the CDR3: TGTGCCAGCAGCGTCGTTACTAACCACCTTGACAATGAGCAGTTCTTC.

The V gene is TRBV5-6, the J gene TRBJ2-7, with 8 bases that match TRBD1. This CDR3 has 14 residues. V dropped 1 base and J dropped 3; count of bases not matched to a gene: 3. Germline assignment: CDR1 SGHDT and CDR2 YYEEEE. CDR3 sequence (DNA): TGTGCCAGCAGCTTGACCGGACAGGGCTACGAGCAGTACTTC. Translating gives CASSLTGQGYEQYF. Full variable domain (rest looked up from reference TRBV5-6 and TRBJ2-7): DAGVTQSPTHLIKTRGQQVTLRCSPKSGHDTVSWYQQALGQGPQFIFQYYEEEERQRGNFPDRFSGHQFPNYSSELNVNALLLGDSALYLCASSLTGQGYEQYFGPGTRLTVT.

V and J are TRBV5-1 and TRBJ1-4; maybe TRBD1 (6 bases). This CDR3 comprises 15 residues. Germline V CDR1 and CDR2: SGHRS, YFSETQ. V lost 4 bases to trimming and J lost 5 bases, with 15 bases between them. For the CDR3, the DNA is TGCGCCAGCAGCCCGCTACAGGGAACAAATGAAAAACTGTTTTTT. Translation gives CASSPLQGTNEKLFF.

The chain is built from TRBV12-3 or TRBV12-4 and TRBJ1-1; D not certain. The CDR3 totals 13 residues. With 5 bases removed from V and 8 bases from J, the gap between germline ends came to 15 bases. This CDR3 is CASSLTGPGEAFF. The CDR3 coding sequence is TGTGCCAGCAGTCTCACGGGTCCGGGGGAAGCTTTCTTT.

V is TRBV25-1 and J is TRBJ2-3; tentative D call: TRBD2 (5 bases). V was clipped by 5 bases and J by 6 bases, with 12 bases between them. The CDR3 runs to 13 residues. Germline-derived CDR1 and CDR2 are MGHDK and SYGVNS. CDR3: CASSPGNTDTQYF. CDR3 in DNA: TGTGCCAGCAGTCCGGGGAACACCGATACGCAGTATTTT.

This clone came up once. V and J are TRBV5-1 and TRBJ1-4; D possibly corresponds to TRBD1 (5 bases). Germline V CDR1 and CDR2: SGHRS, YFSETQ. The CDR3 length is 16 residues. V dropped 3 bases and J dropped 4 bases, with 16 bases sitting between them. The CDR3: CASSSGTGLVNEKLFF. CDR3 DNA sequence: TGCGCCAGCAGCTCGGGCACAGGTCTGGTTAATGAAAAACTGTTTTTT.